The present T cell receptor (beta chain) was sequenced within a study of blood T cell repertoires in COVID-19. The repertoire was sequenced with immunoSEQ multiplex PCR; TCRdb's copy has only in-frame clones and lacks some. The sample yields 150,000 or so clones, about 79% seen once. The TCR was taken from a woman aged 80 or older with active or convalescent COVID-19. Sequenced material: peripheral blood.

CDR3 nucleotide sequence: TGTGCCAGCTCACCACCTTTACTAGCGGGGGTATTCTTC. Protein: CASSPPLLAGVFF. The chain employs TRBV18 and TRBJ2-1; 11 nucleotides agree with TRBD2. Unmatched junction bases numbered 5, after V lost 0 bases and J lost 16 bases. The germline V gene encodes CDR1 KGHSH and CDR2 LQKENI. The CDR3 loop spans 13 amino acids.